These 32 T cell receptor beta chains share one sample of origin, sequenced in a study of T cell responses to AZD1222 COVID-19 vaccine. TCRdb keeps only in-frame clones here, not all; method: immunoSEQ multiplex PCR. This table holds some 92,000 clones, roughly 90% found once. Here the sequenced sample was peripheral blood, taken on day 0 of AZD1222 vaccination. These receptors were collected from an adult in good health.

This CDR3 reads CATSDFFGEGTEAFF. In DNA form, the CDR3 reads TGTGCCACCAGTGATTTCTTTGGGGAGGGGACTGAAGCTTTCTTT. The chain couples TRBV24-1 to TRBJ1-1; D possibly corresponds to TRBD1 (5 bases). V lost 1 base, J lost 5 bases, and 13 bases lay in between. The CDR3 contains 15 residues. In germline, CDR1 is KGHDR, CDR2 SFDVKD.

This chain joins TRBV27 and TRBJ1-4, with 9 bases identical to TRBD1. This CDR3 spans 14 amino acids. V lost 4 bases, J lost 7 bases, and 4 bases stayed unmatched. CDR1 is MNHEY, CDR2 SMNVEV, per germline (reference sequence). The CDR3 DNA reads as TGTGCCAGCAGTTCATGGGACAGGGTTGAAAAACTGTTTTTT. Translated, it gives CASSSWDRVEKLFF. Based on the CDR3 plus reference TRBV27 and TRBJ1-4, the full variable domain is EAQVTQNPRYLITVTGKKLTVTCSQNMNHEYMSWYRQDPGLGLRQIYYSMNVEVTDKGDVPEGYKVSRKEKRNFPLILESPSPNQTSLYFCASSSWDRVEKLFFGSGTQLSVL.

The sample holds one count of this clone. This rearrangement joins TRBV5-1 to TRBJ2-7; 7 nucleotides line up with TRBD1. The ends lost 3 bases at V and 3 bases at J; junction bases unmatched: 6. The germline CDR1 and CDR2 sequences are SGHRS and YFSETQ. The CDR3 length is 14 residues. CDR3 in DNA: TGCGCCAGCAGCTCAGACCACAGGGGCTACGAGCAGTACTTC. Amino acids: CASSSDHRGYEQYF. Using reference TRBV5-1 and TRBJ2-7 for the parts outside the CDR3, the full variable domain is KAGVTQTPRYLIKTRGQQVTLSCSPISGHRSVSWYQQTPGQGLQFLFEYFSETQRNKGNFPGRFSGRQFSNSRSEMNVSTLELGDSALYLCASSSDHRGYEQYFGPGTRLTVT.

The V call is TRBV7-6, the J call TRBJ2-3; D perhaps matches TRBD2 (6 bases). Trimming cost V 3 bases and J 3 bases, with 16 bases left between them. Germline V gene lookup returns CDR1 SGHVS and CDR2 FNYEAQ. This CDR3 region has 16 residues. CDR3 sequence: CASSLGGISRTDTQYF. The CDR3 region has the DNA TGTGCCAGCAGCTTGGGCGGGATAAGCCGAACAGATACGCAGTATTTT.

The CDR3 here is CASSDLTGFEQYF. The CDR3 coding sequence is TGTGCCAGCAGTGATTTGACAGGGTTTGAGCAGTACTTC. The gene calls are TRBV6-1 and TRBJ2-7, with TRBD1 identical over 7 bases. This CDR3 has 13 residues. Trimming took 3 bases from V and 7 from J; bases not matched to a gene: 6. The germline CDR1 and CDR2 sequences are MNHNS and SASEGT.

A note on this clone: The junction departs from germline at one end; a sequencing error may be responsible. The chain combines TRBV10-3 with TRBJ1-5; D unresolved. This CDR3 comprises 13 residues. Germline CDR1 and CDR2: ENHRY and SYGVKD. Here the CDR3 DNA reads TGTGCCATCGGTGAGAATAGCAATCAGCCCCAGCATTTT. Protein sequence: CAIGENSNQPQHF.

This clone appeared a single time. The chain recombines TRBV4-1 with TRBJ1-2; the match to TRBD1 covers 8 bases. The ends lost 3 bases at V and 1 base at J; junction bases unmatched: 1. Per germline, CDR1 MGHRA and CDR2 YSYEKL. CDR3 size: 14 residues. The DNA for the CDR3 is TGCGCCAGCAGCCAGGACAGGGATAACTATGGCTACACCTTC. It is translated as CASSQDRDNYGYTF.

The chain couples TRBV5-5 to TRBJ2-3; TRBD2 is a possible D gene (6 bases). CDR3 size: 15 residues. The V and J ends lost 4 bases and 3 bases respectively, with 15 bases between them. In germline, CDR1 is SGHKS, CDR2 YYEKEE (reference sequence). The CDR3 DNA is TGTGCCAGCAGCGTCGGGACTCATAGAACAGATACGCAGTATTTT. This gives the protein CASSVGTHRTDTQYF.

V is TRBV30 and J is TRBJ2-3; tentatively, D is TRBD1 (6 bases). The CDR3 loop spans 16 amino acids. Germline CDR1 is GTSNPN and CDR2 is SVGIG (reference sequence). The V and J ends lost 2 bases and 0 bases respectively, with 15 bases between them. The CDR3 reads CAWSRYGQFSTDTQYF. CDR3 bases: TGTGCCTGGAGTAGATATGGACAGTTTAGCACAGATACGCAGTATTTT.

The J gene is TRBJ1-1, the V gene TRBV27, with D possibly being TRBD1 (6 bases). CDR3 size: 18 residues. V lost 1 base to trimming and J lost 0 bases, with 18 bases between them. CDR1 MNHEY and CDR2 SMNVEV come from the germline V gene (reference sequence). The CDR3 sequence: CASSLFWGADFLNTEAFF. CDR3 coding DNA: TGTGCCAGCAGTTTATTCTGGGGGGCCGATTTTCTGAACACTGAAGCTTTCTTT.

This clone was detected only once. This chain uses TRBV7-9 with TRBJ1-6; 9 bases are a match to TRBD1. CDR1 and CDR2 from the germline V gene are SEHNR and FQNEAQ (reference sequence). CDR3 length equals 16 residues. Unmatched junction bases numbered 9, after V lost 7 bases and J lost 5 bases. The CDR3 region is CASTLMGQGNNSPLHF. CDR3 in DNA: TGTGCCAGCACCCTAATGGGACAGGGAAATAATTCACCCCTCCACTTT. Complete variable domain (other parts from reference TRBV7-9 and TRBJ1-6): DTGVSQNPRHKITKRGQNVTFRCDPISEHNRLYWYRQTLGQGPEFLTYFQNEAQLEKSRLLSDRFSAERPKGSFSTLEIQRTEQGDSAMYLCASTLMGQGNNSPLHFGNGTRLTVT.

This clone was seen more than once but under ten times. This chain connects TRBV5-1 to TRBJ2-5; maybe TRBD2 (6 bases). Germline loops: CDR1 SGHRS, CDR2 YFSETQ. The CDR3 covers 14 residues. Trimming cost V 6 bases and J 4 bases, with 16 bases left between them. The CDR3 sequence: CASTPETSRETQYF. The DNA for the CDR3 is TGCGCCAGCACCCCCGAAACTAGCCGAGAGACCCAGTACTTC.

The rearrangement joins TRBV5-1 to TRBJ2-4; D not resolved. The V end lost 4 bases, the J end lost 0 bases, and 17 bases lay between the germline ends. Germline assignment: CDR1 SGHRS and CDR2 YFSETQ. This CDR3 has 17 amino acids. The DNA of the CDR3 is TGCGCCAGCAGCATCGTGTCAATAAGAGTAGCCAAAAACATTCAGTACTTC. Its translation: CASSIVSIRVAKNIQYF.

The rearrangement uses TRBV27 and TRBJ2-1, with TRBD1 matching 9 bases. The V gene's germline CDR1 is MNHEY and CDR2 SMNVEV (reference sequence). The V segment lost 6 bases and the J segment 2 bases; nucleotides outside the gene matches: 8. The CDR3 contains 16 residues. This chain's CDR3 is CASRGTGRGTYNEQFF. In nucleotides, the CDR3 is TGTGCCAGCAGGGGGACAGGGAGAGGAACCTACAATGAGCAGTTCTTC.

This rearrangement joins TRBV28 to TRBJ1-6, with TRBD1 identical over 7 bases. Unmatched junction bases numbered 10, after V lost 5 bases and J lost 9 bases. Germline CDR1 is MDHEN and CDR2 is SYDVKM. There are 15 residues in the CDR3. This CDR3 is CASSRAPGQFSPLHF. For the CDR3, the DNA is TGTGCCAGCAGTCGGGCTCCGGGACAGTTTTCACCCCTCCACTTT. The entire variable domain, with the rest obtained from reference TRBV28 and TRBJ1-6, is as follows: DVKVTQSSRYLVKRTGEKVFLECVQDMDHENMFWYRQDPGLGLRLIYFSYDVKMKEKGDIPEGYSVSREKKERFSLILESASTNQTSMYLCASSRAPGQFSPLHFGNGTRLTVT.

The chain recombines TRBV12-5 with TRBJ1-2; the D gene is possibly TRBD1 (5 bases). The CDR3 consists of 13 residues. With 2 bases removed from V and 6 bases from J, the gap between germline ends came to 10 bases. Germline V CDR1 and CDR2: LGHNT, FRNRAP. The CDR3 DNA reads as TGTGCTAGTGGTTTGCAGGGAGTCCATGGCTACACCTTC. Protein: CASGLQGVHGYTF.

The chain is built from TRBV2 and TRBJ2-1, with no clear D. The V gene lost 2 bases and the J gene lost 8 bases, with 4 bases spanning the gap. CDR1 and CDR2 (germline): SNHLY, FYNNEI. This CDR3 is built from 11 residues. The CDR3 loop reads CASSEMDEQFF. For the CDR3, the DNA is TGTGCCAGCAGTGAAATGGATGAGCAGTTCTTC.

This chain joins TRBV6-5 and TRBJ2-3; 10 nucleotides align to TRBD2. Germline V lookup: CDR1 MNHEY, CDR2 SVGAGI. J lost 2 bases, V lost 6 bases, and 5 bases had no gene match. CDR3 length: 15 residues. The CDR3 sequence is CASRSGRALTDTQYF. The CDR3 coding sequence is TGTGCCAGCAGAAGCGGGAGGGCCCTCACAGATACGCAGTATTTT.

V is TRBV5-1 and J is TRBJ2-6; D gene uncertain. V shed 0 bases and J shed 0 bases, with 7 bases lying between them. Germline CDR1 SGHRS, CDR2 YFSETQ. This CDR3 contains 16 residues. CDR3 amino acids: CASSLAKFSGANVLTF. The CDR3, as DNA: TGCGCCAGCAGCTTGGCGAAATTCTCTGGGGCCAACGTCCTGACTTTC.

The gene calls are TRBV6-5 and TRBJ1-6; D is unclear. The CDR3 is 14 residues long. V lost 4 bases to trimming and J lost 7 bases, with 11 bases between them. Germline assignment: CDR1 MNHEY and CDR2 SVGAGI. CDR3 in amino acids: CASSSGPGNSPLHF. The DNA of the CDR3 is TGTGCCAGCAGTTCGGGCCCCGGGAATTCACCCCTCCACTTT.

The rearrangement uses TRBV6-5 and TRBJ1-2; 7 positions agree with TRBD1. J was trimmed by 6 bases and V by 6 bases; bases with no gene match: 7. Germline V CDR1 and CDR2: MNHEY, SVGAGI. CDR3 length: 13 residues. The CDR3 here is CASSRGQVHGYTF. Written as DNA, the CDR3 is TGTGCCAGCAGCCGTGGACAGGTTCATGGCTACACCTTC.

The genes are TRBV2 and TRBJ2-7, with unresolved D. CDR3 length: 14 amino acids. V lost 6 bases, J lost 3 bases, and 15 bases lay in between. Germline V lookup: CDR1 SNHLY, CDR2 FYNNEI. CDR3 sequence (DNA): TGTGCCAGCAGAGGAAGGGTACAAGACTACGAGCAGTACTTC. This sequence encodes CASRGRVQDYEQYF.

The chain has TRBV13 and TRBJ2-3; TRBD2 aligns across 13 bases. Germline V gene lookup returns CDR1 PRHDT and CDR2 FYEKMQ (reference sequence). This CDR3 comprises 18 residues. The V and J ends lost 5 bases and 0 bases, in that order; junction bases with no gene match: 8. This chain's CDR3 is CASSEGLAGSASTDTQYF. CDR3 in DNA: TGTGCCAGCAGCGAGGGACTAGCGGGAAGCGCTAGCACAGATACGCAGTATTTT.

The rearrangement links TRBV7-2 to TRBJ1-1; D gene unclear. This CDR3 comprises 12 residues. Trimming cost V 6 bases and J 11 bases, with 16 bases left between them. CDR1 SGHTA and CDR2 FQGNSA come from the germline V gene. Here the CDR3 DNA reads TGTGCCAGCAGTCCTGACTCCTGGGTGGCTTTCTTT. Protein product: CASSPDSWVAFF.

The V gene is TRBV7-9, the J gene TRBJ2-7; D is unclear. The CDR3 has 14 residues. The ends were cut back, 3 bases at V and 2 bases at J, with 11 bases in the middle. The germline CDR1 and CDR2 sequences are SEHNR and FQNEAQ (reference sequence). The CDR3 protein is CASSLVQNPYEQYF. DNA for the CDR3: TGTGCCAGCAGCTTGGTGCAGAACCCCTACGAGCAGTACTTC.

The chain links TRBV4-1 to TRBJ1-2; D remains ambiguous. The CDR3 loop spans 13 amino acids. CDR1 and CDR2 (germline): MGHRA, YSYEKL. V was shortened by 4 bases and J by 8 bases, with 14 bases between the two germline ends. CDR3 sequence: CASSPSVAPGYTF. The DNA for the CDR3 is TGCGCCAGCAGCCCCTCCGTGGCTCCGGGCTACACCTTC.

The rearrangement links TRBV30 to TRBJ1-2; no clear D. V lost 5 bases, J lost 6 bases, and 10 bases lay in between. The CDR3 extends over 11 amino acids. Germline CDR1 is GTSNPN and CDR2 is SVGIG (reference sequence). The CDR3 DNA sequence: TGTGCCTGGCAAGGGATTCATGGCTACACCTTC. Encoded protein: CAWQGIHGYTF.

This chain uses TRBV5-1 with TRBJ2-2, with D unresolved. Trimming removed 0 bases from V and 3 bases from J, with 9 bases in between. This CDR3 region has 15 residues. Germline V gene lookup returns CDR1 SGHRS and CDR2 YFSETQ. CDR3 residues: CASSLGHRDTGELFF. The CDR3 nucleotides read TGCGCCAGCAGCTTGGGCCACAGAGACACCGGGGAGCTGTTTTTT. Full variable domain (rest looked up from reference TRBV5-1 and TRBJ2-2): KAGVTQTPRYLIKTRGQQVTLSCSPISGHRSVSWYQQTPGQGLQFLFEYFSETQRNKGNFPGRFSGRQFSNSRSEMNVSTLELGDSALYLCASSLGHRDTGELFFGEGSRLTVL.

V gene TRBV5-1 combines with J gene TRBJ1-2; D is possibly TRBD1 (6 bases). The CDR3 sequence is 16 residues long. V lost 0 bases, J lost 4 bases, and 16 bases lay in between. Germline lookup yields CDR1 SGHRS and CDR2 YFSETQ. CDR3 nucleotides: TGCGCCAGCAGCTTGGGCCCAACAGGGTCTACCTATGGCTACACCTTC. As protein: CASSLGPTGSTYGYTF.

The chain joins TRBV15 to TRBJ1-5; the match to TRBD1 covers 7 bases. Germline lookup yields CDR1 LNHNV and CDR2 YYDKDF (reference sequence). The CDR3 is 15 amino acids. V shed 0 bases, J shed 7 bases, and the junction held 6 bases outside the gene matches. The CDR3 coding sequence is TGTGCCACCAGCAGAGATATAGGGGGCGACCAGCCCCAGCATTTT. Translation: CATSRDIGGDQPQHF.

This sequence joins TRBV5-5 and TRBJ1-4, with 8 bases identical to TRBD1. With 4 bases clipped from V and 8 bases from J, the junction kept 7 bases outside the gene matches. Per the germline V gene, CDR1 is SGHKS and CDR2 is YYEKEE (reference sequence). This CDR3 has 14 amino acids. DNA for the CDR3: TGTGCCAGCAGCACCGACAGGGGAGCCGAAAAACTGTTTTTT. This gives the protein CASSTDRGAEKLFF.

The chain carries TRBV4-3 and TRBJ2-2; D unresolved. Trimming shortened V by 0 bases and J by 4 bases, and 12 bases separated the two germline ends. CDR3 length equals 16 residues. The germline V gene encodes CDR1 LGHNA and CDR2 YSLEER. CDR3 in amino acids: CASSQDIEVFTGELFF. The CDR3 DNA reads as TGCGCCAGCAGCCAAGATATCGAGGTGTTCACCGGGGAGCTGTTTTTT.